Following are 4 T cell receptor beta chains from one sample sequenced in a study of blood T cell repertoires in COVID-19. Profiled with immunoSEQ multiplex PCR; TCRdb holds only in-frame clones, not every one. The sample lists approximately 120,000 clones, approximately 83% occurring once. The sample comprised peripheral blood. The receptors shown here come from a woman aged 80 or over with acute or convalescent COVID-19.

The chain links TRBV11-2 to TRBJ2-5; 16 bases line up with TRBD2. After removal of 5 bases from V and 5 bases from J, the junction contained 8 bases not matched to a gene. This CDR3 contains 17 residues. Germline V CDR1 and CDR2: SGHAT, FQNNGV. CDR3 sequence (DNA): TGTGCCAGCAGCCCCGGGACTAGCGGGGGGGCCCGGGAGACCCAGTACTTC. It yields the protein CASSPGTSGGARETQYF.

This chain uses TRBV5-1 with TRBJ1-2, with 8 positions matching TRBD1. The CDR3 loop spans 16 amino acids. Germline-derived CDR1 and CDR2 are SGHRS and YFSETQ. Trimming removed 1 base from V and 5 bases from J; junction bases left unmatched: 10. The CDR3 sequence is CASSLSQGASGYGYTF. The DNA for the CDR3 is TGCGCCAGCAGCTTGTCTCAGGGGGCATCAGGGTATGGCTACACCTTC. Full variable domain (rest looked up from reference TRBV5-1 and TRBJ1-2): KAGVTQTPRYLIKTRGQQVTLSCSPISGHRSVSWYQQTPGQGLQFLFEYFSETQRNKGNFPGRFSGRQFSNSRSEMNVSTLELGDSALYLCASSLSQGASGYGYTFGSGTRLTVV.

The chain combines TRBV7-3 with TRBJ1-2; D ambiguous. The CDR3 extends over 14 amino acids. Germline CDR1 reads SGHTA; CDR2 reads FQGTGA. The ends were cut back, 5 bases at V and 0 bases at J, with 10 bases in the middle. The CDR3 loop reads CASSPTGANYGYTF. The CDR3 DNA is TGTGCCAGCAGCCCCACGGGAGCTAACTATGGCTACACCTTC.

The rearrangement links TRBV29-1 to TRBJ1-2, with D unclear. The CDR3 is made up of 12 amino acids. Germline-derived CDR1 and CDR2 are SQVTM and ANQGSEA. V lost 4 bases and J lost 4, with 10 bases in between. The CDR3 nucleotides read TGCAGCGTTGTGTCCGGGTTCTATGGCTACACCTTC. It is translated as CSVVSGFYGYTF. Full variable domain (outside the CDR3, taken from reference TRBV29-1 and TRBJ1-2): SAVISQKPSRDICQRGTSLTIQCQVDSQVTMMFWYRQQPGQSLTLIATANQGSEATYESGFVIDKFPISRPNLTFSTLTVSNMSPEDSSIYLCSVVSGFYGYTFGSGTRLTVV.